These 30 T cell receptor beta chains were all obtained from the same sample, sequenced in a study of vaccination and CD4 T cells after COVID-19. The Oncomine TCR Beta short-read assay sequenced DNA from cultured CD4+ T cells. Once CD4+ T cells had been cultured, genomic DNA was extracted from them. TCRdb processed the PCR reads anew with MiXCR; each CDR3 protein has one entry. Of about 9,100 distinct CDR3 sequences in the sample, around 42% are singletons; the top ten hold around an eighth. Antigens for these TCRs are unknown. Treatment in this sample: roughly ten-day PBMC culture with coronavirus spike peptide pools or control peptides (ViraFEST assay). Investigators obtained the unexposed donor's CD4+ T cells before the COVID-19 pandemic (2011-2018). Sequenced input: CD4+ T cells from blood, cultured in vitro. These TCRs come from a human donor in good health.

The table lists this clonotype with a few counts. The genes are TRBV19 and TRBJ2-3, with D possibly TRBD1 on 5 matching bases. Trimming cost V 1 base and J 5 bases, with 10 bases left between them. Germline V gene lookup returns CDR1 LNHDA and CDR2 SQIVND (reference sequence). The CDR3 covers 14 residues. The CDR3 sequence is CASSIGRGIDTQYF. The DNA for the CDR3 is TGTGCCAGTAGTATAGGAAGGGGAATAGATACGCAGTATTTT.

The chain is built from TRBV6-1 and TRBJ1-6; D ambiguous. CDR1 is MNHNS, CDR2 SASEGT, per germline. V lost 0 bases and J lost 7, with 13 bases in between. The CDR3 extends over 16 amino acids. CDR3 region: CASSEALRTENSPLHF. The CDR3 nucleotides read TGTGCCAGCAGTGAAGCGCTTCGGACGGAGAATTCACCCCTCCACTTT.

The chain joins TRBV20-1 to TRBJ1-2; D might be TRBD1 (6 bases). The CDR3 has 13 residues. The germline V gene encodes CDR1 DFQATT and CDR2 SNEGSKA (reference sequence). Trimming removed 6 bases from V and 4 bases from J, with 15 bases in between. CDR3: CSARPGASYGYTF. DNA of the CDR3: TGCAGTGCCCGTCCGGGGGCCTCCTATGGCTACACCTTC.

This clonotype was seen only a few times. This chain links TRBV6-4 with TRBJ1-1, with D unclear. The CDR3 totals 13 residues. V was shortened by 4 bases and J by 0 bases, with 6 bases between the two germline ends. In germline, CDR1 is MRHNA, CDR2 SNTAGT. The CDR3 DNA reads TGTGCCAGCAGTGTAAAGTTGAACACTGAAGCTTTCTTT. Encoded protein: CASSVKLNTEAFF.

The chain links TRBV7-2 to TRBJ2-7; TRBD1 agrees at 9 bases. The CDR3 sequence is 14 residues long. V dropped 5 bases and J dropped 4; count of bases not matched to a gene: 6. CDR1 is SGHTA and CDR2 is FQGNSA in the germline V gene. CDR3: CASSPPGQGYEQYF. Written as DNA, the CDR3 is TGTGCCAGCAGCCCTCCGGGACAGGGTTACGAGCAGTACTTC.

This chain uses TRBV5-6 with TRBJ1-1; D is unresolved. V dropped 1 base and J dropped 3 bases, with 10 bases sitting between them. The CDR3 spans 14 residues. Germline loops: CDR1 SGHDT, CDR2 YYEEEE. CDR3 DNA: TGTGCCAGCAGCTTGTCAACAGCCTACACTGAAGCTTTCTTT. This encodes CASSLSTAYTEAFF.

V and J are TRBV18 and TRBJ2-5, with D hard to call. The CDR3 is made up of 13 amino acids. Deletions cut 2 bases from V and 4 bases from J, with 8 bases between. Looked up from germline, CDR1 is KGHSH and CDR2 is LQKENI. CDR3 in amino acids: CASSPVAVETQYF. As DNA, the CDR3 is TGTGCCAGCTCACCAGTGGCAGTAGAGACCCAGTACTTC.

V gene TRBV20-1 combines with J gene TRBJ1-4; D is possibly TRBD1 (6 bases). V was clipped by 7 bases and J by 8 bases, with 14 bases between them. The CDR3 spans 12 residues. Germline CDR1 reads DFQATT; CDR2 reads SNEGSKA (reference sequence). CDR3 region: CSGTGLGEKLFF. The CDR3 coding sequence is TGCAGTGGAACAGGGTTAGGGGAAAAACTGTTTTTT.

The chain couples TRBV2 to TRBJ2-7; no firm D call. The length of the CDR3 is 11 residues. With 2 bases removed from V and 4 bases from J, the gap between germline ends came to 3 bases. Germline CDR1 SNHLY, CDR2 FYNNEI. DNA for the CDR3: TGTGCCAGCAGTGAATTGTACGAGCAGTACTTC. As protein: CASSELYEQYF.

This rearrangement joins TRBV5-4 to TRBJ2-1; a possible D gene is TRBD2 (5 bases). This CDR3 is built from 14 residues. Trimming stripped 3 bases from V and 11 bases from J, with 18 bases between. Per the germline V gene, CDR1 is SGHNT and CDR2 is YYREEE (reference sequence). In DNA, the CDR3 is TGTGCCAGCAGCTCCGGGAAAGCCTCATCTCAGCAGTTCTTC. Translating it yields CASSSGKASSQQFF. The full variable domain, completed using reference TRBV5-4 and TRBJ2-1, is ETGVTQSPTHLIKTRGQQVTLRCSSQSGHNTVSWYQQALGQGPQFIFQYYREEENGRGNFPPRFSGLQFPNYSSELNVNALELDDSALYLCASSSGKASSQQFFGPGTRLTVL.

DNA for the CDR3: TGTGCCAGCAGCCGGCGGGGAAGCGCAGATACGCAGTATTTT. As protein: CASSRRGSADTQYF. The chain joins TRBV14 to TRBJ2-3; D perhaps matches TRBD2 (6 bases). V was cut by 4 bases and J by 4 bases, with 12 bases left in between. CDR1 SGHDN and CDR2 FVKESK come from the germline V gene. This CDR3 comprises 14 residues.

The chain recombines TRBV28 with TRBJ2-5; perhaps D is TRBD1 or TRBD2 (5 bases each). CDR1 and CDR2 from the germline V gene are MDHEN and SYDVKM. Trimming took 5 bases from V and 2 from J, leaving 21 bases between them. This CDR3 region has 17 residues. The CDR3 nucleotides are TGTGCCAGCAGTCATGCTTCGGGGCAGTCTCCTCAAGAGACCCAGTACTTC. It codes for CASSHASGQSPQETQYF. Full variable domain (remainder filled in from reference TRBV28 and TRBJ2-5): DVKVTQSSRYLVKRTGEKVFLECVQDMDHENMFWYRQDPGLGLRLIYFSYDVKMKEKGDIPEGYSVSREKKERFSLILESASTNQTSMYLCASSHASGQSPQETQYFGPGTRLLVL.

This clonotype was seen only a few times. The rearrangement links TRBV20-1 to TRBJ2-2; TRBD2 matches 13 bases. Trimming removed 4 bases from V and 3 bases from J; junction bases left unmatched: 2. The CDR3 consists of 15 residues. Germline CDR1 and CDR2: DFQATT and SNEGSKA (reference sequence). CDR3 sequence reads: CSAKGLAGYTGELFF. CDR3 nucleotides: TGCAGTGCTAAGGGACTAGCGGGGTACACCGGGGAGCTGTTTTTT.

This clonotype appeared a single time. The chain is built from TRBV7-3 and TRBJ2-1; D gene ambiguous. Germline CDR1 and CDR2: SGHTA and FQGTGA. Between the trimmed V and J ends, which lost 5 bases and 9 bases, there was a span of 14 bases. This CDR3 has 13 residues. The CDR3 loop is CASSPQVRLEQFF. The CDR3 DNA follows: TGTGCCAGCAGCCCCCAGGTGCGTCTTGAGCAGTTCTTC. Looking up the rest from reference TRBV7-3 and TRBJ2-1 gives the full variable domain: GAGVSQTPSNKVTEKGKYVELRCDPISGHTALYWYRQSLGQGPEFLIYFQGTGAADDSGLPNDRFFAVRPEGSVSTLKIQRTERGDSAVYLCASSPQVRLEQFFGPGTRLTVL.

The chain employs TRBV20-1 and TRBJ2-1, with 7 bases identical to TRBD2. The CDR3 has 13 amino acids. J gave up 6 bases and V 6 bases, and 8 bases lay outside the gene matches. Germline V lookup: CDR1 DFQATT, CDR2 SNEGSKA (reference sequence). CDR3 residues: CSAGLSVLNEQFF. In nucleotides, the CDR3 is TGCAGTGCGGGACTAAGCGTACTCAATGAGCAGTTCTTC.

This clonotype was counted between two and nine times. The V gene is TRBV15, the J gene TRBJ2-3, with D tentatively TRBD1 (6 bases). The CDR3 spans 16 residues. Trimming removed 3 bases from V and 0 bases from J, with 13 bases in between. In germline, CDR1 is LNHNV, CDR2 YYDKDF (reference sequence). The CDR3 here is CATSRDPRGSTDTQYF. The CDR3 DNA is TGTGCCACCAGCAGGGACCCGAGGGGGAGCACAGATACGCAGTATTTT. Full variable domain (outside the CDR3, taken from reference TRBV15 and TRBJ2-3): DAMVIQNPRYQVTQFGKPVTLSCSQTLNHNVMYWYQQKSSQAPKLLFHYYDKDFNNEADTPDNFQSRRPNTSFCFLDIRSPGLGDTAMYLCATSRDPRGSTDTQYFGPGTRLTVL.

This clonotype was counted a few times. CDR3 DNA sequence: TGTGCCAGCAGTGGCGGGACAGGGGGATTACTACAGTACTTC. Its protein is CASSGGTGGLLQYF. The chain employs TRBV2 and TRBJ2-4; 11 bases align to TRBD1. Germline V gene sequence: CDR1 SNHLY, CDR2 FYNNEI. Trimming cost V 4 bases and J 13 bases; bases outside gene matches: 9. This CDR3 is built from 14 residues.

The genes are TRBV7-2 and TRBJ2-2; no definite D call. CDR3 length: 12 residues. V was clipped by 4 bases and J by 3 bases, with 3 bases between them. The V gene's germline CDR1 is SGHTA and CDR2 FQGNSA. This chain's CDR3 is CASSSYTGELFF. The CDR3 DNA follows: TGTGCCAGCAGCTCCTACACCGGGGAGCTGTTTTTT.

The chain combines TRBV7-3 with TRBJ1-3, with 7 bases fitting TRBD1. CDR1 SGHTA and CDR2 FQGTGA come from the germline V gene. The CDR3 consists of 16 residues. V lost 5 bases, J lost 0 bases, and 7 bases stayed unmatched. This CDR3 is CASSPGTAASGNTIYF. The CDR3 nucleotides read TGTGCCAGCAGCCCCGGGACAGCTGCCTCTGGAAACACCATATATTTT.

The sample holds a few counts of this clonotype. This rearrangement joins TRBV20-1 to TRBJ2-3; D may be TRBD1 (6 bases). Germline values: CDR1 DFQATT, CDR2 SNEGSKA (reference sequence). The CDR3 length is 14 residues. V shed 6 bases and J shed 2 bases, with 15 bases lying between them. This chain's CDR3 is CSAVQGPSTDTQYF. CDR3 coding DNA: TGCAGTGCGGTACAGGGCCCCTCCACAGATACGCAGTATTTT.

This chain connects TRBV5-1 to TRBJ1-1, with TRBD1 as a possible D gene (6 bases). In germline, CDR1 is SGHRS, CDR2 YFSETQ. V lost 1 base and J lost 4, with 11 bases in between. The CDR3 is 14 residues long. The CDR3 DNA follows: TGCGCCAGCAGCTTGAACAGGGCGCCCACTGAAGCTTTCTTT. This codes for CASSLNRAPTEAFF.

This clonotype was counted between two and nine times. This chain connects TRBV12-3 or TRBV12-4 to TRBJ2-5; the D is unclear. CDR3 length equals 14 residues. Trimming shortened V by 8 bases and J by 0 bases, and 13 bases separated the two germline ends. This CDR3 reads CASCRKRYQETQYF. CDR3 in DNA: TGTGCCAGCTGCCGGAAGAGATACCAAGAGACCCAGTACTTC.

This clonotype was seen just once. J is TRBJ2-3 and V is TRBV30, with D hard to call. Germline values: CDR1 GTSNPN, CDR2 SVGIG (reference sequence). The V gene lost 4 bases and the J gene lost 6 bases, with 8 bases spanning the gap. This CDR3 region has 11 residues. Written as DNA, the CDR3 is TGTGCCTGGACAACAACGGATACGCAGTATTTT. This translates into CAWTTTDTQYF.

V is TRBV7-3 and J is TRBJ2-2; 9 nucleotides align to TRBD1. V trimming: 4 bases; J trimming: 2 bases; junction bases outside the gene matches: 5. From germline, CDR1 is SGHTA and CDR2 FQGTGA. CDR3 length: 16 amino acids. The CDR3 bases are TGTGCCAGCAGCTCATTTACAGGGGGCAACACCGGGGAGCTGTTTTTT. Residues: CASSSFTGGNTGELFF. Full variable domain (remainder filled in from reference TRBV7-3 and TRBJ2-2): GAGVSQTPSNKVTEKGKYVELRCDPISGHTALYWYRQSLGQGPEFLIYFQGTGAADDSGLPNDRFFAVRPEGSVSTLKIQRTERGDSAVYLCASSSFTGGNTGELFFGEGSRLTVL.

This clonotype is classed as medium-sized. V is TRBV24-1 and J is TRBJ1-2; the match to TRBD1 covers 11 bases. Germline assignment: CDR1 KGHDR and CDR2 SFDVKD. V lost 3 bases to trimming and J lost 3 bases; unmatched junction nucleotides: 5. The CDR3 is made up of 16 amino acids. The CDR3 nucleotides read TGTGCCACCAGTGATCGAGGACAGGGGGCCCACTATGGCTACACCTTC. Translated: CATSDRGQGAHYGYTF.

This clonotype turned up a few times. V usage is TRBV7-2 and J usage is TRBJ2-5; the match to TRBD2 covers 8 bases. Per germline, CDR1 SGHTA and CDR2 FQGNSA. The ends lost 5 bases at V and 4 bases at J; junction bases unmatched: 6. The CDR3 is made up of 14 amino acids. CDR3 DNA sequence: TGTGCCAGCAGCCCCGGACTAGCTCGAGAGACCCAGTACTTC. Translated, it gives CASSPGLARETQYF.

The rearrangement links TRBV6-1 to TRBJ2-3, with no clear D. Germline V gene data show CDR1 as MNHNS and CDR2 as SASEGT. V lost 7 bases and J lost 4, with 3 bases in between. The CDR3 contains 10 residues. The CDR3 DNA follows: TGTGCCAGCAAGGCAGATACGCAGTATTTT. This translates into CASKADTQYF.

The V gene is TRBV6-2 or TRBV6-3, the J gene TRBJ2-2; perhaps TRBD1 as D (8 bases). The CDR3 consists of 15 residues. V was cut by 6 bases and J by 5 bases, with 16 bases left in between. Germline CDR1 and CDR2: MNHEY and SVGEGT. The DNA of the CDR3 is TGTGCCAGCAGACCTGACAGGGGAGGGACCGGGGAGCTGTTTTTT. Translation: CASRPDRGGTGELFF.

The chain uses TRBV2 and TRBJ2-1; TRBD2 matches 9 bases. CDR3 length: 12 amino acids. Per germline, CDR1 SNHLY and CDR2 FYNNEI. V shed 8 bases and J 9 bases; nucleotides not matched to a gene: 5. CDR3 region: CASRTSVGEQFF. DNA of the CDR3: TGTGCCAGCCGGACTAGCGTGGGTGAGCAGTTCTTC.

This clonotype was observed a handful of times. CDR3 coding DNA: TGTGCCAGCAATATTAGGGGAAATCAGCCCCAGCATTTT. It translates to CASNIRGNQPQHF. This sequence joins TRBV27 and TRBJ1-5; a possible D gene is TRBD1 (5 bases). The CDR3 runs to 13 residues. Trimming pared 7 bases from V and 4 bases from J, leaving 11 bases between. CDR1 is MNHEY, CDR2 SMNVEV, per germline (reference sequence).